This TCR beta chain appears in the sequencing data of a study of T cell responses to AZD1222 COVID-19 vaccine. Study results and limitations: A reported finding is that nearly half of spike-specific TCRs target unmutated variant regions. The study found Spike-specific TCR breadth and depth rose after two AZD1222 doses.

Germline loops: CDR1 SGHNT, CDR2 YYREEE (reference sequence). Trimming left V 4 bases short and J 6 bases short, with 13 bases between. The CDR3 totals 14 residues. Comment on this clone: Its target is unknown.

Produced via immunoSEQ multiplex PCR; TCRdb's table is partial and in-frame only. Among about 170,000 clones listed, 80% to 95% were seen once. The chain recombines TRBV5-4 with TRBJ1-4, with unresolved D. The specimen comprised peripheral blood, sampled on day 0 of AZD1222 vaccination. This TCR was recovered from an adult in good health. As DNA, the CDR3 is TGTGCCAGCAGCGTTCGGGGTATTGATGAAAAACTGTTTTTT. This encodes CASSVRGIDEKLFF.